This T cell receptor beta chain was captured in a study of response to subunit inactivated influenza vaccine. This clonotype turned up a few times. Antigen unknown. TCRdb reanalysed the RT-PCR reads using MiXCR and keeps one entry per CDR3 protein. The repertoire includes hundreds of thousands of distinct CDR3 sequences, approximately 20% of them detected once, and 10% to 13% sits in the top ten. There are 13 residues in the CDR3. CDR1 is MNHEY and CDR2 is SVGAGI in the germline V gene. V lost 0 bases, J lost 8 bases, and 8 bases lay in between. Study findings and constraints: The authors put forward the suggestion that each seasonal influenza vaccination may bring in only a limited number of new T cells.

This chain links TRBV6-5 with TRBJ1-5, with D unclear. The specimen comprised PBMCs from blood, sampled 21 months after vaccination. This receptor was identified in a man aged 50-75 years who received an inactivated influenza vaccine. The CDR3 loop is CASSYSEDKPQHF. CDR3 coding DNA: TGTGCCAGCAGTTACTCCGAAGACAAGCCCCAGCATTTT.